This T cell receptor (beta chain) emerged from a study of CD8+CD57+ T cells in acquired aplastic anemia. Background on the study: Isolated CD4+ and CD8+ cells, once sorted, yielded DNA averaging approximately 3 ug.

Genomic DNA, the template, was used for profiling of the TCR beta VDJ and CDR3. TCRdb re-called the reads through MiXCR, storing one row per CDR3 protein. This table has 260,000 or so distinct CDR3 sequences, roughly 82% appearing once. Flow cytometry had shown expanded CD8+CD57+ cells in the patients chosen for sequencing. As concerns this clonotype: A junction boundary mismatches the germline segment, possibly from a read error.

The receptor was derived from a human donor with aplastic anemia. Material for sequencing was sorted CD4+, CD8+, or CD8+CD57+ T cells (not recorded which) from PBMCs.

The CDR3 nucleotides are TGTGCCAGCAGCCAAGGCGTTACAGGTAGGCACAACTTC. It yields the protein CASSQGVTGRHNF. V gene TRBV2 combines with J gene TRBJ1-2; tentative D call: TRBD1 (5 bases). The CDR3 is 13 residues long. The germline V gene encodes CDR1 SNHLY and CDR2 FYNNEI.